This T cell receptor (beta chain) was found in a study of cytomegalovirus exposure and HLA in healthy donors. CDR1 and CDR2 from the germline V gene are MNHEY and SVGAGI. V lost 6 bases and J 1 base, leaving 11 bases between the germline ends. The CDR3 is made up of 14 amino acids. 13 Jbeta primers and 60 Vbeta primers were used for the PCR. Here immunoSEQ multiplex PCR was the method, and the copy in TCRdb shows in-frame clones only, minus some. The sample shows about 100,000 clones, about 80% of them seen only once. The sample holds a few counts of this clone. This receptor was obtained from a man aged 40-55 years in good health and CMV-seronegative. The specimen was PBMCs. The J gene is TRBJ2-3, the V gene TRBV6-5; D is possibly TRBD2 (6 bases). CDR3: CASRGLGGTDTQYF. The CDR3 nucleotides read TGTGCCAGCAGGGGACTGGGAGGCACAGATACGCAGTATTTT.